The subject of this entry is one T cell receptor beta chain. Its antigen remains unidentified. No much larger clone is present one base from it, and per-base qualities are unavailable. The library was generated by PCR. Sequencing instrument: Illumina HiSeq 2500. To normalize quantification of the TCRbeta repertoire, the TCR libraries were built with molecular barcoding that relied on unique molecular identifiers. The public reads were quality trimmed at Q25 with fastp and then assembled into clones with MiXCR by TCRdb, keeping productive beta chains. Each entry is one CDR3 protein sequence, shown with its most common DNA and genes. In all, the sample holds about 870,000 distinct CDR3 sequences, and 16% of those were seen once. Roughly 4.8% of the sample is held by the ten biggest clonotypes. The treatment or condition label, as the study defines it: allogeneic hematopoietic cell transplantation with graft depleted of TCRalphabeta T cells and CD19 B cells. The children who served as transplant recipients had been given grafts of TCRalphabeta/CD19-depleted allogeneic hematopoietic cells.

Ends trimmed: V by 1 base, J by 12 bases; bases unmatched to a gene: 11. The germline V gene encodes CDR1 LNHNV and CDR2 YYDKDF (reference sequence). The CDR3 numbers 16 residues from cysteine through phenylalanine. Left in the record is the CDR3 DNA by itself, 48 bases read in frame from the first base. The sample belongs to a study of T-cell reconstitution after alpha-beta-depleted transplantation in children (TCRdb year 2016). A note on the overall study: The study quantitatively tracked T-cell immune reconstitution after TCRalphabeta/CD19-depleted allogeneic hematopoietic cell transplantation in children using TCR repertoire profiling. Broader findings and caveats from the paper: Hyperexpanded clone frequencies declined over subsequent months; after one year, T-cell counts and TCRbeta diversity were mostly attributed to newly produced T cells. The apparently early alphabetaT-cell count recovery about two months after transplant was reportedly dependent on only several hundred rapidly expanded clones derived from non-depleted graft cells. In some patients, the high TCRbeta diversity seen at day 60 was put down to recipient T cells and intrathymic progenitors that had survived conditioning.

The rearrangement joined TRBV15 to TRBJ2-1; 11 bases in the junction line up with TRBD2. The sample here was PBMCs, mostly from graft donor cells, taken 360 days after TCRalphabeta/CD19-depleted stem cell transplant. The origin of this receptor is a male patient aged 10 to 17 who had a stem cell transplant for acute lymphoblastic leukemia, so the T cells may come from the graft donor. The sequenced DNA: TGTGCCACCAGCAGAGCGACTAGCGGGACTTCATATGCGCAGTTCTTC. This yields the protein CATSRATSGTSYAQFF.